The clone carrying this T cell receptor (beta chain) was detected only a few times. Its antigen is not identified. The data are from a study of blood T cells in healthy people across ages. Regarding the study as a whole: Naive T cell percentage strongly correlated with TCR beta diversity.

Germline loops: CDR1 SGHDT, CDR2 YYEEEE. The CDR3 has 12 amino acids. V dropped 4 bases and J dropped 9 bases, with 11 bases sitting between them. Drawn from each donor were 9 to 10 milliliters of peripheral blood. Each sample provided at least 6 micrograms of extracted total RNA. With a J-beta primer mix and a sample-barcoded 5' primer, a second PCR ran about 7 to 11 cycles. TCRdb reprocessed the 5' RACE reads with MiXCR, giving one entry per CDR3 protein. Altogether 600,000 or so distinct CDR3 sequences are present, about 30% being singletons, with the ten largest covering approximately 14%. The V call is TRBV5-6, the J call TRBJ1-5; weak D call: TRBD1 (5 bases). Material: blood. This sequence originates from a woman at least 80 years old in good health. The DNA of the CDR3 is TGTGCCAGCAGCCGCCGGGGGAGGCCCCAGCATTTT. Residues: CASSRRGRPQHF.